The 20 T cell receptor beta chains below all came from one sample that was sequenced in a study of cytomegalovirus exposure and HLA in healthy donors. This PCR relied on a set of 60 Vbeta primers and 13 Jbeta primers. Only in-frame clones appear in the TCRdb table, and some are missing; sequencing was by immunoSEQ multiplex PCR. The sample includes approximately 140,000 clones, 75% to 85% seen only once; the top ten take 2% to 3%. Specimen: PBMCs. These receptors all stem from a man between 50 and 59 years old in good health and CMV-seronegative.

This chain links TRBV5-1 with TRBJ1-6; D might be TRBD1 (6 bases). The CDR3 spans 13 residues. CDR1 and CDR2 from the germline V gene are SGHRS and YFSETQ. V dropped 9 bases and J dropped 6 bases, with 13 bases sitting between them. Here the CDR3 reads CATQRDINSPLHF. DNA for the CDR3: TGCGCCACCCAGCGGGACATTAATTCACCCCTCCACTTT.

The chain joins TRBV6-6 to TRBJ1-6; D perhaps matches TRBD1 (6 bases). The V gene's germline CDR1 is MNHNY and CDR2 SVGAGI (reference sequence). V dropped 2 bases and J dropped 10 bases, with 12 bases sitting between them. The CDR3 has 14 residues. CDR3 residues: CASSYTDRRSPLHF. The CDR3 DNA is TGTGCCAGCAGTTACACCGACAGGAGATCACCCCTCCACTTT.

The CDR3 coding sequence is TGTGCCAGCAGTGAATCGTGGGCAGGCGACAGCACAGATACGCAGTATTTT. Translation gives CASSESWAGDSTDTQYF. V usage is TRBV6-1 and J usage is TRBJ2-3; D gene unclear. This CDR3 contains 17 residues. Trimming pared 2 bases from V and 0 bases from J, leaving 15 bases between. Germline lookup yields CDR1 MNHNS and CDR2 SASEGT.

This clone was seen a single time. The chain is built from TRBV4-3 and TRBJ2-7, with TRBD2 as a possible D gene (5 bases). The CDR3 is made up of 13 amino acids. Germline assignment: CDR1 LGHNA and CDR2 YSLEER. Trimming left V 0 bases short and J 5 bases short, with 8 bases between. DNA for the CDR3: TGCGCCAGCAGCCAAGATACGGGGAACGAGCAGTACTTC. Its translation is CASSQDTGNEQYF.

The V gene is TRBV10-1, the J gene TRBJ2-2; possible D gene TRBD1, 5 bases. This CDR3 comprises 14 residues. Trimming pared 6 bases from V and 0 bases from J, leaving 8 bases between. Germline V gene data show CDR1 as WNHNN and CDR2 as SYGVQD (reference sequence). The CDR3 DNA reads TGCGCCAGCAGAGACAGTCCGAACACCGGGGAGCTGTTTTTT. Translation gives CASRDSPNTGELFF.

DNA for the CDR3: TGTGCCACCAGCATTAGCGGGGGGTATTCCGCCGGGGAGCTGTTTTTT. This sequence encodes CATSISGGYSAGELFF. The rearrangement links TRBV15 to TRBJ2-2; 10 positions match TRBD2. Germline V lookup: CDR1 LNHNV, CDR2 YYDKDF (reference sequence). The CDR3 has 16 residues. Trimming at V came to 4 bases and at J to 6 bases, leaving 8 bases not matched to a gene.

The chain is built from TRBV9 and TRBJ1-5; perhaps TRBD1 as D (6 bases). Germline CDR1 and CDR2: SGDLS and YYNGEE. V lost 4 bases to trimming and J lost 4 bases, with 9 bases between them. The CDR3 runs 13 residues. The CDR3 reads CASSSTGNQPQHF. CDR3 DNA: TGTGCCAGCAGCAGTACAGGGAATCAGCCCCAGCATTTT.

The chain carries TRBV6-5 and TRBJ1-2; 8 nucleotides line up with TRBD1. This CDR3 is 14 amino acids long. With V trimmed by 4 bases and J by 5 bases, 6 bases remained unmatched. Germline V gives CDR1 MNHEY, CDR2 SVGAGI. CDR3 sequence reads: CASSSRGRGYGYTF. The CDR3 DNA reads TGTGCCAGCAGTTCCAGGGGGCGCGGGTATGGCTACACCTTC.

The CDR3 loop reads CAWSILRNTEAFF. CDR3 DNA sequence: TGTGCCTGGAGTATCCTACGGAACACTGAAGCTTTCTTT. The V gene is TRBV30, the J gene TRBJ1-1; D remains ambiguous. This CDR3 contains 13 residues. V was shortened by 2 bases and J by 1 base, with 8 bases between the two germline ends. Germline-derived CDR1 and CDR2 are GTSNPN and SVGIG (reference sequence).

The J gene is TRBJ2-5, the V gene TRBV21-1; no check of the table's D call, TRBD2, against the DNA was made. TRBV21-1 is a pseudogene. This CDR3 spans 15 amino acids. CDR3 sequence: CASSKGGNRLETQYF. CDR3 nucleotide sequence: TGTGCCAGCAGCAAAGGAGGGAATAGGTTGGAGACCCAGTACTTC.

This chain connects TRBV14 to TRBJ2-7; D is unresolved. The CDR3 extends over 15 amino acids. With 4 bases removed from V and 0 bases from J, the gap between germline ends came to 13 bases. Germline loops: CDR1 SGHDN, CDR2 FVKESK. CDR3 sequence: CASSPIDMSSYEQYF. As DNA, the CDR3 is TGTGCCAGCAGCCCCATAGACATGAGCTCCTACGAGCAGTACTTC.

The CDR3 DNA reads as TGCGCCAGCAGCCAAGAGGGACTAGCGGGAGGTCAAGAGACCCAGTACTTC. Its protein is CASSQEGLAGGQETQYF. The chain is built from TRBV4-1 and TRBJ2-5; 15 positions agree with TRBD2. Germline CDR1 MGHRA, CDR2 YSYEKL. The CDR3 is 17 residues long. With 0 bases clipped from V and 2 bases from J, the junction kept 1 base outside the gene matches.

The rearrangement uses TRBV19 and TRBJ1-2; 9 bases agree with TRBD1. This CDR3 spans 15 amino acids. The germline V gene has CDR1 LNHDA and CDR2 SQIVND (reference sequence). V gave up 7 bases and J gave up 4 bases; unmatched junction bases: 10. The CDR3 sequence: CASTIIGTGTYGYTF. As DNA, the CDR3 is TGTGCCAGTACCATCATCGGGACAGGGACCTATGGCTACACCTTC.

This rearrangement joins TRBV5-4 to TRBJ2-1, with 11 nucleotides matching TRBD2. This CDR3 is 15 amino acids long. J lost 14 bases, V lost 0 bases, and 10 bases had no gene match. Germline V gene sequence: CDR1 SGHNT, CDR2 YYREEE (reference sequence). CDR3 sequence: CASSLEGSGGASEFF. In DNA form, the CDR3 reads TGTGCCAGCAGCTTGGAAGGTAGCGGGGGGGCCTCGGAGTTCTTC.

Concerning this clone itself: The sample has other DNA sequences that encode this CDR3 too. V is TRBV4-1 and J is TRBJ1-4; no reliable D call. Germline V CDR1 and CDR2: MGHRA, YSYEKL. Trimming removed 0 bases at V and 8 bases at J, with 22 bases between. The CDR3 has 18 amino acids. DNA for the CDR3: TGCGCCAGCAGCCAAGAATCCAGGATCCGATCTCGGCTCGAAAAACTGTTTTTT. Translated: CASSQESRIRSRLEKLFF.

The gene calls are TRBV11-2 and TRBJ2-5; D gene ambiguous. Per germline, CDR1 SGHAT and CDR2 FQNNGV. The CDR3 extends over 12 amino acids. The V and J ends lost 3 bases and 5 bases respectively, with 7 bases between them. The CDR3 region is CASSFGGETQYF. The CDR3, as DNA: TGTGCCAGCAGCTTCGGTGGTGAGACCCAGTACTTC.

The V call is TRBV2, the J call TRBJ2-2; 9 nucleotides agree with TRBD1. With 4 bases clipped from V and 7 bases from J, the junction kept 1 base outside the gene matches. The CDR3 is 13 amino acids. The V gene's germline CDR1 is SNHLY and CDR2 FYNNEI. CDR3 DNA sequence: TGTGCCAGCAGTGGGACAGGGGACGGGGAGCTGTTTTTT. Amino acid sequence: CASSGTGDGELFF.

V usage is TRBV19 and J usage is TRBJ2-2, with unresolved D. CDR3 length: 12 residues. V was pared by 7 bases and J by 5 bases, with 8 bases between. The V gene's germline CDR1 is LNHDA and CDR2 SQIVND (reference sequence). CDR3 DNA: TGTGCCAGTATGGAGCCAACCGGGGAGCTGTTTTTT. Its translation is CASMEPTGELFF.

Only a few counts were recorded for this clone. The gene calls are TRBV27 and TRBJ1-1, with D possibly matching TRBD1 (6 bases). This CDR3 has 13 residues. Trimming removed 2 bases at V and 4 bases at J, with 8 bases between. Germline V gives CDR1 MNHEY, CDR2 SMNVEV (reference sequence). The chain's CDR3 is CASSLNRVTEAFF. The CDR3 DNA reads TGTGCCAGCAGTTTAAACAGGGTCACTGAAGCTTTCTTT.

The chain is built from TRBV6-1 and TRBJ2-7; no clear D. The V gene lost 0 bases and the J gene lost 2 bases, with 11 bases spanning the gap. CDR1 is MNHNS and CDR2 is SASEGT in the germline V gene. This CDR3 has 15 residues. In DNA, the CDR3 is TGTGCCAGCAGTGAAGCACCGAGCGCTACCTACGAGCAGTACTTC. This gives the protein CASSEAPSATYEQYF.